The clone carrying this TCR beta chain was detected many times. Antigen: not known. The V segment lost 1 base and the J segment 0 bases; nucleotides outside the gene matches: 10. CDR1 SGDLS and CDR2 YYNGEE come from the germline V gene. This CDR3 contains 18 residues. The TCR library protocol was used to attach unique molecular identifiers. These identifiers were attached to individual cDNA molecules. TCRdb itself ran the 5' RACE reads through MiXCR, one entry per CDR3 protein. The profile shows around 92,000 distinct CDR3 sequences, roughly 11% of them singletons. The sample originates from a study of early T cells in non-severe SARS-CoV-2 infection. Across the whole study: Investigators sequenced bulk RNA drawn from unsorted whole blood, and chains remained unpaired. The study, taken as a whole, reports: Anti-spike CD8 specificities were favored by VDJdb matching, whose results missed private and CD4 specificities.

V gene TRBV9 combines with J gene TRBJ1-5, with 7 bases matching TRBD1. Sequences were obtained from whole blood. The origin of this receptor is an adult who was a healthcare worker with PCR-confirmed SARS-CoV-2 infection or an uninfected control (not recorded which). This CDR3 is CASSVIEGAPYSNQPQHF. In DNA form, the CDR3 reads TGTGCCAGCAGCGTAATTGAGGGGGCTCCTTATAGCAATCAGCCCCAGCATTTT.